The 5 T cell receptor beta chains below all came from one sample that was sequenced in a study of control samples from healthy donors and cancer patients (dated by TCRdb to about 2020). Library creation used the immunoSEQ multiplex PCR assay. TCRdb took over this immuneACCESS table, retaining in-frame rearrangements with V and J assigned. Such tables are incomplete; in checked studies, under half of the missing clones stem from an unresolved V gene, and the remainder is unexplained. The sample contains approximately 180,000 clones, more than 85% of them found a single time. The ten largest clones add up to roughly 2% of the sample. The sample taken for sequencing was blood. These receptors originate from a woman aged 40-49 years in good health.

V and J are TRBV4-1 and TRBJ1-4; D is undetermined. The CDR3 has 13 amino acids. Looked up from germline, CDR1 is MGHRA and CDR2 is YSYEKL. Trimming pared 4 bases from V and 7 bases from J, leaving 10 bases between. In DNA, the CDR3 is TGCGCCAGCAGCCCCTTAGGAGCTGAAAAACTGTTTTTT. Translated: CASSPLGAEKLFF.

The chain has TRBV6-6 and TRBJ1-1; D is uncertain. Trimming took 0 bases from V and 1 from J, leaving 0 bases between them. The CDR3 is 12 residues long. Germline V gene lookup returns CDR1 MNHNY and CDR2 SVGAGI (reference sequence). CDR3 protein: CASSYSNTEAFF. The CDR3 nucleotides read TGTGCCAGCAGTTACTCGAACACTGAAGCTTTCTTT.

This clone was counted only a few times. The chain employs TRBV4-2 and TRBJ1-5; perhaps TRBD1 as D (6 bases). V dropped 7 bases and J dropped 2 bases, with 6 bases sitting between them. Germline loops: CDR1 LGHNA, CDR2 YNFKEQ. The CDR3 sequence is 12 residues long. The CDR3 sequence: CASNRGNQPQHF. CDR3 sequence (DNA): TGTGCCAGCAACAGGGGCAATCAGCCCCAGCATTTT.

This clone was detected only once. This chain joins TRBV13 and TRBJ2-7; 12 bases are a match to TRBD1. Germline CDR1 reads PRHDT; CDR2 reads FYEKMQ (reference sequence). The CDR3 length is 15 residues. J was trimmed by 4 bases and V by 5 bases; bases with no gene match: 6. CDR3 bases: TGTGCCAGCAGCACCCCGGGACAGGGGGCTTACGAGCAGTACTTC. Its protein product is CASSTPGQGAYEQYF.

The V gene is TRBV5-4, the J gene TRBJ2-3, with 8 bases fitting TRBD2. V gave up 4 bases and J gave up 6 bases; unmatched junction bases: 13. The germline V gene has CDR1 SGHNT and CDR2 YYREEE (reference sequence). This CDR3 comprises 16 residues. The CDR3 region is CASSTPSRGAVDTQYF. CDR3 nucleotides: TGTGCCAGCAGCACTCCATCGCGGGGGGCCGTGGATACGCAGTATTTT.